These T cell receptor beta chains were read from a single sample in a study of shared clonotypes between healthy human individuals. Sequencing was performed with immunoSEQ multiplex PCR; in TCRdb, only in-frame clones are kept and a portion is missing. The sample shows just over 2,000,000 clones, just under 95% of them seen only once. Sequencing used naive CD8+ T cells sorted from blood. All receptors come from a man aged 18 to 29 in good health. CDR3s include the opening cysteine and the closing phenylalanine or tryptophan. A D gene is named only where the DNA matches it firmly. The size of a clone is reported for some rows only, either as once, few or many, or as a class for expanded clones.

TRBD1	TRBJ2-2	TRBV13	NA	CASSNSTGVTGELFF	TGTGCCAGCAGCAACTCCACAGGGGTCACCGGGGAGCTGTTTTTT
TRBD1	TRBJ2-5	TRBV29-1	NA	CSVEDVGTGRETQYF	TGCAGCGTTGAAGATGTTGGGACAGGGAGGGAGACCCAGTACTTC
TRBD2	TRBJ2-1	TRBV2	NA	CASSLGLAGAPYNEQFF	TGTGCCAGCAGTTTGGGACTAGCGGGAGCCCCTTACAATGAGCAGTTCTTC
NA	TRBJ2-7	TRBV7-6	NA	CASSLDIYEQYF	TGTGCCAGCAGCTTGGACATCTACGAGCAGTACTTC
NA	TRBJ2-1	TRBV9	NA	CASSGTITSSYNEQFF	TGTGCCAGCAGCGGAACGATTACCTCCTCCTACAATGAGCAGTTCTTC
NA	TRBJ2-1	TRBV19	NA	CASSIDSLNEQFF	TGTGCCAGTAGTATAGACAGCTTGAATGAGCAGTTCTTC
NA	TRBJ1-1	TRBV5-1	NA	CASSLQGETEAFF	TGCGCCAGCAGCTTGCAGGGAGAGACTGAAGCTTTCTTT
NA	TRBJ2-7	TRBV5-6	once	CASSLGAGTYEQYF	TGTGCCAGCAGCTTGGGTGCTGGAACCTACGAGCAGTACTTC
TRBD1	TRBJ2-5	TRBV7-8	NA	CASSSFDRVQETQYF	TGTGCCAGCAGCTCCTTCGACAGGGTCCAAGAGACCCAGTACTTC
TRBD2	TRBJ2-1	TRBV28	NA	CASSPRGGVSIYVNEQFF	TGTGCCAGCAGTCCGCGTGGGGGGGTATCTATCTATGTCAATGAGCAGTTCTTC
NA	TRBJ2-2	TRBV5-4	NA	CASSLGRESTGELFF	TGTGCCAGCAGCTTGGGGCGAGAGTCCACCGGGGAGCTGTTTTTT
NA	TRBJ1-5	TRBV25-1	NA	CASSVWDIDQPQHF	TGTGCCAGCAGTGTCTGGGACATCGATCAGCCCCAGCATTTT
NA	TRBJ2-3	TRBV9	NA	CASSVDQGGLADTQYF	TGTGCCAGCAGCGTAGACCAGGGTGGGCTTGCAGATACGCAGTATTTT
NA	TRBJ1-1	TRBV6-5	NA	CASSYSRLNTEAFF	TGTGCCAGCAGTTACAGCAGGCTGAACACTGAAGCTTTCTTT
NA	TRBJ2-7	TRBV4-1	NA	CASSQEGDNHYEQYF	TGCGCCAGCAGCCAAGAAGGGGACAACCACTACGAGCAGTACTTC
NA	TRBJ2-6	TRBV25-1	NA	CAGSSGANVLTF	TGTGCCGGCAGCTCTGGGGCCAACGTCCTGACTTTC
NA	TRBJ2-5	TRBV2	NA	CASSGGYQETQYF	TGTGCCAGCAGTGGGGGTTACCAAGAGACCCAGTACTTC
NA	TRBJ2-5	TRBV7-9	once	CASGTDETGETQYF	TGTGCCAGCGGTACTGACGAAACGGGGGAGACCCAGTACTTC
NA	TRBJ2-3	TRBV7-2	once	CASSLGTQRTDTQYF	TGTGCCAGCAGCTTAGGGACTCAGCGCACAGATACGCAGTATTTT
NA	TRBJ1-5	TRBV28	NA	CASIPTTGGSNQPQHF	TGTGCCAGCATCCCGACCACGGGTGGAAGCAATCAGCCCCAGCATTTT
NA	TRBJ2-2	TRBV25-1	NA	CASADLAGGGELFF	TGTGCCAGCGCCGACTTGGCCGGCGGCGGGGAGCTGTTTTTT
NA	TRBJ2-7	TRBV5-4	NA	CASSLGDSEQYF	TGTGCCAGCAGCTTGGGAGATAGCGAGCAGTACTTC
TRBD2	TRBJ2-1	TRBV19	NA	CASSIRTSVYNEQFF	TGTGCCAGTAGTATAAGGACTAGCGTATACAATGAGCAGTTCTTC
NA	TRBJ1-1	TRBV9	once	CASSVAGGGTEAFF	TGTGCCAGCAGCGTAGCTGGGGGCGGCACTGAAGCTTTCTTT
NA	TRBJ2-7	TRBV7-9	NA	CASSPRIADSYEQYF	TGTGCCAGCAGCCCCCGTATAGCCGATTCCTACGAGCAGTACTTC
NA	TRBJ2-7	TRBV7-6	NA	CASSLGGNTYEQYF	TGTGCCAGCAGCTTAGGCGGGAATACCTACGAGCAGTACTTC
NA	TRBJ1-1	TRBV7-9	NA	CAISGGLLGMNTEAFF	TGTGCGATCAGTGGGGGGCTATTGGGGATGAACACTGAAGCTTTCTTT
TRBD1	TRBJ1-2	TRBV7-9	NA	CASSQSDREGYGYTF	TGTGCCAGCAGCCAAAGTGACAGGGAAGGCTATGGCTACACCTTC
NA	TRBJ1-1	TRBV5-1	once	CASSLVGDNVNGEAFF	TGCGCCAGCAGCTTGGTCGGGGATAATGTTAACGGTGAAGCTTTCTTT
TRBD1	TRBJ1-1	TRBV9	NA	CASSERGTATEAFF	TGTGCCAGCAGCGAGAGGGGGACAGCTACTGAAGCTTTCTTT
TRBD1	TRBJ2-7	TRBV6-9	NA	CASSYSRTGNYEQYF	TGTGCCAGCAGTTATTCAAGGACAGGCAACTACGAGCAGTACTTC
NA	TRBJ2-6	TRBV29-1	once	CSVEDPGASGANVLTF	TGCAGCGTTGAAGATCCGGGGGCGTCTGGGGCCAACGTCCTGACTTTC
NA	TRBJ2-6	TRBV27	NA	CASSNRYSGANVLTF	TGTGCCAGCAGTAACAGGTACTCTGGGGCCAACGTCCTGACTTTC
NA	TRBJ2-2	TRBV11-2	NA	CASSLDGAGELFF	TGTGCCAGCAGCTTAGATGGGGCTGGGGAGCTGTTTTTT
NA	TRBJ2-7	TRBV12-2	NA	CASRLQRQGYNEQYF	TGTGCAAGTCGCTTGCAGAGACAGGGGTACAACGAGCAGTACTTC
NA	TRBJ1-2	TRBV5-4	NA	CASRLQGTDGYTF	TGTGCCAGCAGGCTACAGGGAACGGATGGCTACACCTTC
TRBD2	TRBJ2-5	TRBV14	NA	CASSRSIGTSGRSEETQYF	TGTGCCAGCAGCCGCTCAATTGGGACTAGCGGGAGGTCCGAAGAGACCCAGTACTTC
NA	TRBJ2-3	TRBV4-3	NA	CASSQDGGQGKADTQYF	TGCGCCAGCAGCCAAGATGGCGGGCAGGGGAAGGCAGATACGCAGTATTTT
NA	TRBJ1-5	TRBV6-1	NA	CASSVRLQGTSYSNQPQHF	TGTGCCAGCAGTGTTCGCCTCCAGGGGACCTCTTATAGCAATCAGCCCCAGCATTTT
NA	TRBJ1-6	TRBV28	NA	CASSLSGSYNSPLHF	TGTGCCAGCAGTTTATCAGGGAGCTATAATTCACCCCTCCACTTT
NA	TRBJ2-1	TRBV5-8	NA	CASSWVGQGSNNEQFF	TGTGCCAGCAGCTGGGTAGGGCAGGGATCCAACAATGAGCAGTTCTTC
NA	TRBJ2-7	TRBV9	NA	CASSLPTDEQYF	TGTGCCAGCAGCTTACCAACGGACGAGCAGTACTTC
TRBD2	TRBJ2-5	TRBV4-1	NA	CASSQGLRETQYF	TGCGCCAGCAGCCAGGGACTACGGGAGACCCAGTACTTC
TRBD2	TRBJ2-7	TRBV15	NA	CATSGQPGLGSEQYF	TGTGCCACCAGCGGACAACCGGGACTAGGATCCGAGCAGTACTTC
NA	TRBJ2-1	TRBV11-3	NA	CASSPRRGTAYNEQFF	TGTGCCAGCAGCCCCCGCCGGGGGACAGCCTACAATGAGCAGTTCTTC
NA	TRBJ2-1	TRBV4-1	once	CASSLDRLNEQFF	TGCGCCAGCAGCCTCGACAGACTCAATGAGCAGTTCTTC
TRBD2	TRBJ2-3	TRBV9	NA	CASTSLAGEGEDTQYF	TGTGCCAGCACGTCTTTAGCGGGAGAGGGAGAGGATACGCAGTATTTT
TRBD1	TRBJ1-2	TRBV5-1	few	CASSLGTDYGYTF	TGCGCCAGCAGCCTGGGGACAGACTATGGCTACACCTTC
NA	TRBJ2-7	TRBV11-2	NA	CASSSGPIYEQYF	TGTGCCAGCAGCTCGGGACCGATCTACGAGCAGTACTTC
NA	TRBJ2-1	TRBV15	NA	CATSSIPEDNEQFF	TGTGCCACCAGCTCCATACCAGAGGACAATGAGCAGTTCTTC
TRBD2	TRBJ2-1	TRBV5-6	NA	CASSAGLAWNEQFF	TGTGCCAGCAGCGCCGGACTAGCTTGGAATGAGCAGTTCTTC
TRBD2	TRBJ2-7	TRBV4-1	NA	CASSQLTSTYEQYF	TGCGCCAGCAGCCAGTTGACTAGCACCTACGAGCAGTACTTC
NA	TRBJ2-2	TRBV11-2	once	CASSLVGADGELFF	TGTGCCAGCAGCTTAGTAGGGGCGGACGGGGAGCTGTTTTTT
NA	TRBJ2-7	TRBV4-1	few	CASSQVGSSYEQYF	TGCGCCAGCAGCCAAGTGGGGAGCTCCTACGAGCAGTACTTC
NA	TRBJ2-1	TRBV13	NA	CASSSRALNEQFF	TGTGCCAGCAGCTCCAGGGCCCTAAATGAGCAGTTCTTC
NA	TRBJ2-7	TRBV5-1	NA	CASSLVGQGNEQYF	TGCGCCAGCAGCTTGGTCGGCCAGGGTAACGAGCAGTACTTC
NA	TRBJ1-1	TRBV28	once	CASSRQDEALNTEAFF	TGTGCCAGCAGCCGACAGGACGAGGCCCTGAACACTGAAGCTTTCTTT
NA	TRBJ2-7	TRBV28	NA	CASSSPSYEQYF	TGTGCCAGCAGTTCCCCAAGCTACGAGCAGTACTTC
NA	TRBJ2-3	TRBV5-4	NA	CASSLPPHWDTQYF	TGTGCCAGCAGCTTGCCGCCCCACTGGGATACGCAGTATTTT